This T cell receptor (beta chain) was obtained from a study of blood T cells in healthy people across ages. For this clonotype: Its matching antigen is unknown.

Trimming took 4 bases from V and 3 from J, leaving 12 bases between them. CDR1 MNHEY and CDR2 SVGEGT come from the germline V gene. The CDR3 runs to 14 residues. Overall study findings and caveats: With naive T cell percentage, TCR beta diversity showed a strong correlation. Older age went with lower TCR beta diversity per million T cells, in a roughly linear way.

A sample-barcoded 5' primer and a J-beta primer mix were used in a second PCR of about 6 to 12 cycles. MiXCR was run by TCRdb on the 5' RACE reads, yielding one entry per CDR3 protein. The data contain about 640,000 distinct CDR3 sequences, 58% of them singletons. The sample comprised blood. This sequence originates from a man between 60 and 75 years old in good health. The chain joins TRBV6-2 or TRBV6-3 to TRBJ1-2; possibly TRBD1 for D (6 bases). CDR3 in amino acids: CASSFEGGYYGYTF. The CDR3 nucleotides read TGTGCCAGCAGTTTTGAAGGGGGTTACTATGGCTACACCTTC.